The subject of this entry is one T cell receptor beta chain. Its specificity is not known. The record originates from a study of graft-versus-host responses after intestinal transplantation. Study overall: All of the recipients had induction that used anti-thymocyte globulin, then tacrolimus and steroids for around 3 years.

Assay used: immunoSEQ multiplex PCR; TCRdb lists only in-frame clones, some missing. The sample contains about 130,000 clones, 90% to 95% of which appear only once. This material consisted of unstimulated CD4+ T cells sorted from spleen or lymph node cells, taken before intestinal transplant. The source of this sequence is a human donor who received an intestinal transplant.

The CDR3 spells CASSLQDSNTEAFF. CDR3 DNA: TGTGCCAGCAGCCTCCAGGACAGCAACACTGAAGCTTTCTTT. The rearrangement links TRBV7-9 to TRBJ1-1; possibly TRBD1 for D (6 bases). Trimming removed 5 bases from V and 2 bases from J, with 12 bases in between. The germline CDR1 and CDR2 sequences are SEHNR and FQNEAQ (reference sequence). CDR3 length equals 14 residues. Variable domain in full (rest from reference TRBV7-9 and TRBJ1-1): DTGVSQNPRHKITKRGQNVTFRCDPISEHNRLYWYRQTLGQGPEFLTYFQNEAQLEKSRLLSDRFSAERPKGSFSTLEIQRTEQGDSAMYLCASSLQDSNTEAFFGQGTRLTVV.